This T cell receptor beta chain was obtained from a study of blood T cell repertoires in COVID-19. Study-level background: Sites in the United States, Italy and Spain provided acute and convalescent COVID-19 samples. In each case, the material was cDNA or gDNA derived from T cells, B-cell-depleted T cells, or PBMCs.

The CDR3 runs to 15 residues. Germline CDR1 MDHEN, CDR2 SYDVKM. Losses at the gene ends were 3 bases for V and 5 bases for J; bases not matched to a gene: 6. In the source study's methods: The assay estimated nucleated cells by amplifying reference gene primers. Measured with immunoSEQ multiplex PCR; TCRdb has only the in-frame clones, and not every one. Clone size and V and J calls were adopted from that table, with D and trimming inferred from the DNA. In the table there are some 240,000 clones, 85% to 90% of which are singletons. This clone has a handful of counts. The V and J genes are TRBV28 and TRBJ2-2; 7 bases are a match to TRBD2. The sequence was obtained from a woman aged 40 to 49 who had recovered from COVID-19. Sequencing input: peripheral blood. CDR3 coding DNA: TGTGCCAGCAGTTTGAAATCAGCGGGGACCGGGGAGCTGTTTTTT. Translated: CASSLKSAGTGELFF.